This passage covers 22 T cell receptor beta chains from one sample sequenced in a study of shared clonotypes between healthy human individuals. Using immunoSEQ multiplex PCR, the repertoire was profiled, and TCRdb retains in-frame clones only, with some absent. This sample has some 2 million clones, with over 85% found just once. Source material: naive CD4+ T cells sorted from blood. Subset in this sample: CD45RA+ positively selected. Source of these receptors: a young man in good health.

Remarks on this clone: Distinct nucleotide sequences in the sample also encode this CDR3. The rearrangement joins TRBV6-1 to TRBJ1-5, with TRBD1 as a possible D gene (5 bases). The V gene's germline CDR1 is MNHNS and CDR2 SASEGT. The CDR3 loop spans 14 amino acids. V lost 4 bases, J lost 7 bases, and 14 bases lay in between. The CDR3 DNA is TGTGCCAGCAGTGGGGGCCAGGGAAACCAGCCCCAGCATTTT. This gives the protein CASSGGQGNQPQHF.

V is TRBV5-1 and J is TRBJ2-1, with no clear D. In germline, CDR1 is SGHRS, CDR2 YFSETQ. The CDR3 totals 16 residues. The V end lost 0 bases, the J end lost 0 bases, and 10 bases lay between the germline ends. For the CDR3, the DNA is TGCGCCAGCAGCTTGGGGGAAAGTAGCTCCTACAATGAGCAGTTCTTC. The encoded protein is CASSLGESSSYNEQFF.

The V gene is TRBV5-6, the J gene TRBJ1-2; maybe TRBD1 (5 bases). V lost 0 bases and J 3 bases, leaving 12 bases between the germline ends. Germline-derived CDR1 and CDR2 are SGHDT and YYEEEE. The CDR3 extends over 15 amino acids. The CDR3 DNA reads TGTGCCAGCAGCTTGGTAGGGGCCGGGGACTATGGCTACACCTTC. As protein: CASSLVGAGDYGYTF.

This clone appeared a few times. The chain links TRBV7-9 to TRBJ2-7; 9 bases line up with TRBD2. V shed 8 bases, J shed 6 bases, and the junction held 11 bases outside the gene matches. Germline V gives CDR1 SEHNR, CDR2 FQNEAQ (reference sequence). The CDR3 is made up of 14 amino acids. CDR3 amino acids: CASERREGRGEQYF. The CDR3 DNA reads TGTGCCAGCGAACGGCGGGAGGGCCGCGGCGAGCAGTACTTC.

This chain joins TRBV28 and TRBJ2-7, with D perhaps TRBD1 (7 bases). The ends were cut back, 8 bases at V and 3 bases at J, with 17 bases in the middle. The CDR3 is 14 amino acids. The V gene's germline CDR1 is MDHEN and CDR2 SYDVKM. CDR3 coding DNA: TGTGCCAGCGGCCCAGGGGGACTTTTCTACGAGCAGTACTTC. Protein: CASGPGGLFYEQYF.

The rearrangement joins TRBV9 to TRBJ2-7; D gene ambiguous. Germline V CDR1 and CDR2: SGDLS, YYNGEE. CDR3 size: 14 residues. The germline V and J ends were trimmed by 3 bases and 5 bases, with 15 bases remaining between them. The CDR3, as DNA: TGTGCCAGCAGCGGCCCCGGGTCTGGGAACGAGCAGTACTTC. This encodes CASSGPGSGNEQYF. Drawing the rest from reference TRBV9 and TRBJ2-7, the complete variable domain is DSGVTQTPKHLITATGQRVTLRCSPRSGDLSVYWYQQSLDQGLQFLIQYYNGEERAKGNILERFSAQQFPDLHSELNLSSLELGDSALYFCASSGPGSGNEQYFGPGTRLTVT.

There are a few counts of this clone. This sequence joins TRBV7-2 and TRBJ2-2, with D perhaps TRBD2 (6 bases). The CDR3 has 15 amino acids. The germline V gene has CDR1 SGHTA and CDR2 FQGNSA. V gave up 2 bases and J gave up 3 bases, with 10 bases separating them. The CDR3 nucleotides are TGTGCCAGCAGCTTACTAGGACTATACACCGGGGAGCTGTTTTTT. It yields the protein CASSLLGLYTGELFF.

The chain recombines TRBV2 with TRBJ1-1; D is undetermined. This CDR3 contains 15 residues. Germline V gene lookup returns CDR1 SNHLY and CDR2 FYNNEI. Trimming removed 7 bases at V and 4 bases at J, with 19 bases between. The CDR3 loop is CASTPDTAKGTEAFF. CDR3 coding DNA: TGTGCCAGCACCCCCGACACGGCTAAGGGCACTGAAGCTTTCTTT.

This clone was counted once. The V call is TRBV6-1, the J call TRBJ2-7; 8 bases are shared with TRBD1. With 9 bases clipped from V and 4 bases from J, the junction kept 14 bases outside the gene matches. Per the germline V gene, CDR1 is MNHNS and CDR2 is SASEGT. The CDR3 is 15 residues long. The CDR3 region is CASMDRALTTYEQYF. Written as DNA, the CDR3 is TGTGCCAGTATGGACAGGGCGCTTACCACTTACGAGCAGTACTTC.

The rearrangement links TRBV6-6 to TRBJ1-2; D perhaps matches TRBD1 (6 bases). This CDR3 has 14 residues. V was shortened by 3 bases and J by 2 bases, with 10 bases between the two germline ends. Germline V gives CDR1 MNHNY, CDR2 SVGAGI (reference sequence). CDR3 in DNA: TGTGCCAGCAGTTATCAAGGACAGAACTATGGCTACACCTTC. Its protein product is CASSYQGQNYGYTF.

On this clone: The sample carries other DNA sequences with the same CDR3. The V call is TRBV18, the J call TRBJ1-1; D ambiguous. Trimming took 3 bases from V and 5 from J, leaving 16 bases between them. Germline-derived CDR1 and CDR2 are KGHSH and LQKENI. The CDR3 is 15 residues long. The CDR3 loop is CASSPPGGLRTEAFF. In nucleotides, the CDR3 is TGTGCCAGCTCACCGCCCGGAGGGCTCCGGACTGAAGCTTTCTTT.

V usage is TRBV9 and J usage is TRBJ2-5; D tentatively fits TRBD1 or TRBD2 (6 bases each). Trimming removed 0 bases from V and 2 bases from J, with 8 bases in between. CDR1 and CDR2 (germline): SGDLS, YYNGEE. The CDR3 sequence is 14 residues long. The CDR3 DNA reads TGTGCCAGCAGCGTAGAGGGGGGACAAGAGACCCAGTACTTC. Translated: CASSVEGGQETQYF. The full variable domain, completed using reference TRBV9 and TRBJ2-5, is DSGVTQTPKHLITATGQRVTLRCSPRSGDLSVYWYQQSLDQGLQFLIQYYNGEERAKGNILERFSAQQFPDLHSELNLSSLELGDSALYFCASSVEGGQETQYFGPGTRLLVL.

The chain combines TRBV2 with TRBJ1-6; D unresolved. Germline V lookup: CDR1 SNHLY, CDR2 FYNNEI. V shed 5 bases and J shed 18 bases, with 11 bases lying between them. The CDR3 is made up of 10 amino acids. The CDR3 nucleotides are TGTGCCAGCAGTTTAATCTGGACCCACTTT. Its translation is CASSLIWTHF.

This rearrangement joins TRBV29-1 to TRBJ1-1; no definite D call. CDR1 and CDR2 (germline): SQVTM, ANQGSEA. The V and J ends lost 4 bases and 5 bases respectively, with 11 bases between them. CDR3 length equals 12 residues. CDR3 region: CSVGSRLTEAFF. The DNA for the CDR3 is TGCAGCGTTGGGAGCAGGCTGACTGAAGCTTTCTTT.

This CDR3 reads CAANGGTVNSPLHF. CDR3 coding DNA: TGTGCCGCTAATGGTGGGACAGTTAATTCACCCCTCCACTTT. J is TRBJ1-6 and V is TRBV10-3; 7 nucleotides agree with TRBD1. The V gene's germline CDR1 is ENHRY and CDR2 SYGVKD. CDR3 length: 14 amino acids. V dropped 11 bases and J dropped 6; count of bases not matched to a gene: 10.

V and J are TRBV10-1 and TRBJ2-3, with 11 bases that match TRBD2. CDR1 and CDR2 (germline): WNHNN, SYGVQD (reference sequence). The trim removed 7 bases at V and 0 bases at J, leaving 3 bases unmatched. This CDR3 is 15 amino acids long. Here the CDR3 DNA reads TGCGCCAGCACTGGGACTAGCGGTAGCACAGATACGCAGTATTTT. Protein product: CASTGTSGSTDTQYF.

The gene calls are TRBV11-2 and TRBJ1-4; D ambiguous. Germline CDR1 SGHAT, CDR2 FQNNGV. V was trimmed by 0 bases and J by 7 bases, leaving 12 bases between them. There are 15 residues in the CDR3. CDR3 DNA: TGTGCCAGCAGCTTAGATAAGCCAGGACCTGAAAAACTGTTTTTT. Protein: CASSLDKPGPEKLFF.

The CDR3 DNA follows: TGTGCCAGCAGCCCGGCAGGGATGGGGGCCTCTCAGCCCCAGCATTTT. Translation gives CASSPAGMGASQPQHF. This sequence joins TRBV9 and TRBJ1-5; weak D call: TRBD1 (6 bases). Deletions cut 4 bases from V and 6 bases from J, with 20 bases between. This CDR3 contains 16 residues. Per germline, CDR1 SGDLS and CDR2 YYNGEE.

This rearrangement joins TRBV10-2 to TRBJ1-6; unclear D gene. The CDR3 runs to 12 residues. Germline CDR1 is WSHSY and CDR2 is SAAADI. Between the trimmed V and J ends, which lost 3 bases and 14 bases, there was a span of 11 bases. The CDR3 here is CASSDQSATLHF. DNA for the CDR3: TGCGCCAGCAGTGACCAATCTGCCACCCTCCACTTT.

The V gene is TRBV5-8, the J gene TRBJ2-1, with a possible D match to TRBD1 (6 bases). Trimming removed 4 bases from V and 0 bases from J, with 14 bases in between. CDR3 length equals 16 residues. CDR1 is SGHTS, CDR2 YDEGEE, per germline. In DNA, the CDR3 is TGTGCCAGCAGCCGCAGGGGAGAAAGCTCCTACAATGAGCAGTTCTTC. It yields the protein CASSRRGESSYNEQFF.

The rearrangement uses TRBV6-6 and TRBJ2-5; weak D call: TRBD1 (5 bases). Germline-derived CDR1 and CDR2 are MNHNY and SVGAGI (reference sequence). V lost 5 bases to trimming and J lost 2 bases, with 12 bases between them. The CDR3 is 14 amino acids. CDR3 DNA: TGTGCCAGCAGTCTCCCCCCAGGGCAAGAGACCCAGTACTTC. Translation gives CASSLPPGQETQYF.

The V call is TRBV11-2, the J call TRBJ2-1, with 7 bases aligning to TRBD2. V lost 2 bases to trimming and J lost 3 bases; unmatched junction nucleotides: 4. Germline CDR1 SGHAT, CDR2 FQNNGV. The CDR3 runs to 15 residues. DNA of the CDR3: TGTGCCAGCAGCTTACGGGGGGAAATCTACAATGAGCAGTTCTTC. It specifies CASSLRGEIYNEQFF.